The TCR beta chain described here comes from a study of CD8 T cells in ankylosing spondylitis (dated by TCRdb to about 2017). With respect to the entire study: The study set out to find disease-linked TCR variants by profiling T cell receptor beta repertoires in ankylosing spondylitis patients and healthy donors. Peripheral blood was sampled, and synovial fluid was additionally collected from ankylosing spondylitis patients. The full study cohort was made up of approximately 27 ankylosing spondylitis patients and 95 to 130 healthy donors. Broad study findings and their caveats: A TCR beta motif made up of several highly homologous amino acid variants appeared to be characteristic of blood from ankylosing spondylitis patients. The disease-linked clones showed a CD8+ phenotype and occurred at relatively low frequencies in peripheral blood. Significant enrichment of the disease-linked clones was reported in matched synovial fluid samples from ankylosing spondylitis patients. Some of the motif variants had been reported before in the synovial fluid and blood of reactive arthritis patients, a finding that suggests common disease-initiation mechanisms.

Spanning cysteine to phenylalanine, the CDR3 consists of 16 amino acids. Of all the DNA, just the CDR3 is kept, 48 bases in frame from base 1. Trimming leaves V shorter by 5 bases and J shorter by 5 bases, with the junction holding 6 bases beyond the gene matches. The germline V gene gives CDR1 as MNHEY and CDR2 as SVGEGT. The sample was run on an Illumina HiSeq 2500. Quantitative 5'-RACE with molecular barcodes was used to prepare TCR beta libraries. In the paper's pipeline: Disease-linked TCR variants were identified with a new computational method built on a probabilistic model of VDJ rearrangement. The public reads were quality trimmed at Q25 with fastp and then assembled into clones with MiXCR by TCRdb, keeping productive beta chains. Duplicate CDR3 protein sequences are folded into a single record with the most common DNA and genes. The V and J calls shown here were made by TCRdb, not taken from the authors' results. In this sample the table shows 700,000 to 1,000,000 distinct CDR3 sequences, roughly 12% of which occur a single time. The top ten hold less than 0.65% of the sample.

This clonotype has a handful of counts. Its antigen remains unidentified. No clone much larger than this one lies a single base away; base qualities are absent. This chain joins TRBV6-2 or TRBV6-3 to TRBJ2-3, with 14 junctional bases fitting TRBD2. Sequencing used blood, either unsorted or a sorted T cell fraction (not recorded which). The clonotype was recovered from a male donor with ankylosing spondylitis. Here is the DNA: TGTGCCAGCAGTGCGACTAGCGGGAGGGCCTTAGATACGCAGTATTTT. The resulting protein is CASSATSGRALDTQYF.